These 26 T cell receptor beta chains came from one sample sequenced in a study of blood T cells in healthy people across ages. Primed by a sample-barcoded 5' primer and a J-beta primer mix, a second PCR proceeded for roughly 7 to 11 cycles. One entry per CDR3 protein results from TCRdb running MiXCR on the 5' RACE reads. The profile shows about 640,000 distinct CDR3 sequences, around three fifths of them singletons. Sequenced input: blood. All receptors derive from a man aged 60 to 75 in good health.

The chain recombines TRBV5-1 with TRBJ2-1; 7 nucleotides line up with TRBD2. After removal of 4 bases from V and 7 bases from J, the junction contained 8 bases not matched to a gene. Germline loops: CDR1 SGHRS, CDR2 YFSETQ. The CDR3 covers 14 residues. CDR3 loop: CASSNQRGNNEQFF. Here the CDR3 DNA reads TGCGCCAGCAGCAATCAGCGGGGCAATAATGAGCAGTTCTTC.

This clonotype is a singleton in its sample. The chain joins TRBV18 to TRBJ2-4; D possibly uses TRBD1 or TRBD2 (5 bases each). Germline CDR1 and CDR2: KGHSH and LQKENI. The V gene lost 4 bases and the J gene lost 13 bases, with 20 bases spanning the gap. The CDR3 runs 14 residues. CDR3 DNA sequence: TGTGCCAGCTCACGTGGGACGGTCTCCTACAAGCAGTACTTC. Encoded protein: CASSRGTVSYKQYF. The full variable domain, its missing parts supplied by reference TRBV18 and TRBJ2-4, is NAGVMQNPRHLVRRRGQEARLRCSPMKGHSHVYWYRQLPEEGLKFMVYLQKENIIDESGMPKERFSAEFPKEGPSILRIQQVVRGDSAAYFCASSRGTVSYKQYFGAGTRLSVL.

This chain links TRBV20-1 with TRBJ1-1, with D perhaps matching TRBD1 (6 bases). CDR3 length: 12 residues. Per the germline V gene, CDR1 is DFQATT and CDR2 is SNEGSKA (reference sequence). This chain's CDR3 is CSSGTRNTEAFF. The DNA for the CDR3 is TGCAGCTCCGGGACACGGAACACTGAAGCTTTCTTT.

For this clonotype: Lacking the conserved final phenylalanine or tryptophan, this CDR3 likely reflects a read error. No DNA is shown, since the ends of the CDR3 on it are uncertain; the CDR3 is the one TCRdb lists. The V gene is TRBV20-1, the J gene TRBJ2-1; the D call TRBD2 from the table was never checked on the DNA. Termini included, the CDR3 measures 11 amino acids. The germline V gene encodes CDR1 DFQATT and CDR2 SNEGSKA (reference sequence). CDR3 sequence reads: CSALWPPGSSS.

This chain links TRBV15 with TRBJ2-3; D possibly uses TRBD1 or TRBD2 (6 bases each). CDR1 and CDR2 (germline): LNHNV, YYDKDF (reference sequence). This CDR3 is built from 15 residues. Trimming left V 4 bases short and J 2 bases short, with 13 bases between. For the CDR3, the DNA is TGTGCCACCAGCATCGGCGGGACATACACAGATACGCAGTATTTT. It codes for CATSIGGTYTDTQYF.

This clonotype showed up just a few times. The chain is built from TRBV5-1 and TRBJ2-1, with D tentatively TRBD2 (6 bases). The CDR3 runs to 15 residues. The germline V and J ends were trimmed by 1 base and 6 bases, with 14 bases remaining between them. CDR1 and CDR2 (germline): SGHRS, YFSETQ. The CDR3 spells CASSLYAGPGNEQFF. CDR3 nucleotides: TGCGCCAGCAGCTTGTATGCGGGGCCGGGCAATGAGCAGTTCTTC.

The DNA of the CDR3 is TGTGCCAGCAGTCCAGGGGTGTTCGGCTATGGCTACACCTTC. Protein sequence: CASSPGVFGYGYTF. The chain couples TRBV6-1 to TRBJ1-2; D is perhaps TRBD1 (6 bases). This CDR3 comprises 14 residues. V was pared by 5 bases and J by 4 bases, with 14 bases between. Germline V gene data show CDR1 as MNHNS and CDR2 as SASEGT.

V usage is TRBV6-6 and J usage is TRBJ1-4; 8 positions match TRBD1. The CDR3 is 17 amino acids. Unmatched junction bases numbered 5, after V lost 2 bases and J lost 0 bases. Germline CDR1 MNHNY, CDR2 SVGAGI (reference sequence). CDR3 bases: TGTGCCAGCAGTTACACTGACAGGGGCCCAACTAATGAAAAACTGTTTTTT. It encodes CASSYTDRGPTNEKLFF.

The chain carries TRBV5-1 and TRBJ1-1; tentatively, D is TRBD1 (6 bases). The CDR3 has 15 residues. Looked up from germline, CDR1 is SGHRS and CDR2 is YFSETQ. V lost 4 bases, J lost 1 base, and 14 bases lay in between. CDR3 nucleotides: TGCGCCAGCAGCGGTACGACAGGACCGAACACTGAAGCTTTCTTT. Translated, it gives CASSGTTGPNTEAFF.

V is TRBV12-3 or TRBV12-4 and J is TRBJ2-6, with a tentative D call TRBD2 (5 bases). This CDR3 has 15 residues. V was pared by 3 bases and J by 0 bases, with 6 bases between. CDR3 region: CASSLRASGANVLTF. The CDR3 DNA reads as TGTGCCAGCAGTTTGAGGGCCTCTGGGGCCAACGTCCTGACTTTC.

The genes are TRBV11-2 and TRBJ2-5, with D tentatively TRBD1 (7 bases). The germline CDR1 and CDR2 sequences are SGHAT and FQNNGV. The length of the CDR3 is 17 residues. The V end was cut by 5 bases, the J end by 1 base, with 20 bases between. This CDR3 is CASSLRGAGGAQETQYF. The DNA of the CDR3 is TGTGCCAGCAGCCTGAGGGGGGCAGGGGGTGCCCAAGAGACCCAGTACTTC.

This clonotype was seen a handful of times. The rearrangement links TRBV20-1 to TRBJ2-7; D gene unclear. V was pared by 3 bases and J by 3 bases, with 6 bases between. Per the germline V gene, CDR1 is DFQATT and CDR2 is SNEGSKA (reference sequence). The CDR3 extends over 11 amino acids. The DNA for the CDR3 is TGCAGTGCTAGTAACGGCTACGAGCAGTACTTC. Protein sequence: CSASNGYEQYF.

This clonotype turned up a few times. This chain connects TRBV3-1 to TRBJ2-5; the D is unclear. The J call may not be correct, given that the DNA end is closer to TRBJ2-7. The CDR3 length is 15 residues. The germline V gene has CDR1 LGHDT and CDR2 YNNKEL (reference sequence). DNA of the CDR3: TGTGCCAGCAGCCGCACTGGTTCGGGCTCCTACGAGCAGTACTTC. Its protein product is CASSRTGSGSYEQYF.

The rearrangement uses TRBV2 and TRBJ2-5; 7 positions match TRBD2. Germline trimming cut 7 bases from V and 11 bases from J; bases unmatched to any gene: 10. The CDR3 has 12 amino acids. Germline V gives CDR1 SNHLY, CDR2 FYNNEI. The CDR3 reads CASTSGYNEQYF. The CDR3 DNA sequence: TGTGCCAGCACTAGCGGTTACAATGAGCAGTACTTC.

This CDR3 reads CASSFKGAYEQYF. The DNA of the CDR3 is TGTGCCAGCAGTTTCAAGGGGGCCTACGAGCAGTACTTC. J is TRBJ2-7 and V is TRBV6-2 or TRBV6-3; perhaps TRBD1 as D (6 bases). Germline V gives CDR1 MNHEY, CDR2 SVGEGT. The V gene lost 4 bases and the J gene lost 2 bases, with 9 bases spanning the gap. This CDR3 is built from 13 residues.

There are a few counts of this clonotype. This chain uses TRBV6-6 with TRBJ2-5; D possibly corresponds to TRBD1 (6 bases). The J call may be in error: the DNA end matches TRBJ2-4 better. Germline-derived CDR1 and CDR2 are MNHNY and SVGAGI (reference sequence). CDR3 length: 13 amino acids. CDR3 region: CASSYDRLNIQYF. CDR3 DNA sequence: TGTGCCAGCAGTTACGACAGGTTAAACATTCAGTACTTC.

The rearrangement joins TRBV12-3 or TRBV12-4 to TRBJ1-2, with D possibly TRBD1 on 5 matching bases. CDR3 length: 13 residues. V lost 1 base, J lost 8 bases, and 11 bases lay in between. For the CDR3, the DNA is TGTGCCAGCAGTTTAGGGTTTAGGGGAGGCTACACCTTC. Translating it yields CASSLGFRGGYTF.

There are a few counts of this clonotype. V usage is TRBV29-1 and J usage is TRBJ2-6, with D perhaps TRBD2 (6 bases). Germline CDR1 is SQVTM and CDR2 is ANQGSEA. This CDR3 contains 14 residues. Deletions cut 3 bases from V and 5 bases from J, with 11 bases between. The CDR3 DNA sequence: TGCAGCGTTGAGGAGGGACTCAGGGCCAACGTCCTGACTTTC. This translates into CSVEEGLRANVLTF.

This chain joins TRBV7-3 and TRBJ1-2, with D possibly TRBD1 on 6 matching bases. The germline V gene has CDR1 SGHTA and CDR2 FQGTGA. The CDR3 spans 14 residues. V dropped 1 base and J dropped 4 bases, with 10 bases sitting between them. The CDR3 region has the DNA TGTGCCAGCAGCTTAAACAGGGACGGCTATGGCTACACCTTC. Its protein product is CASSLNRDGYGYTF.

The V and J genes are TRBV29-1 and TRBJ1-2, with TRBD1 matching 7 bases. Germline-derived CDR1 and CDR2 are SQVTM and ANQGSEA. The CDR3 length is 15 residues. V lost 3 bases to trimming and J lost 5 bases; unmatched junction nucleotides: 12. This CDR3 is CSVDGGTDVEYGYTF. DNA of the CDR3: TGCAGCGTTGATGGGGGGACAGACGTGGAGTATGGCTACACCTTC.

The chain couples TRBV10-3 to TRBJ2-5, with TRBD2 matching 7 bases. Germline values: CDR1 ENHRY, CDR2 SYGVKD. The junction had 8 bases not matched to a gene; V was cut back by 2 bases and J by 5 bases. This CDR3 contains 15 residues. This CDR3 reads CAISERGGSRETQYF. For the CDR3, the DNA is TGTGCCATCAGTGAGAGGGGAGGGTCCCGCGAGACCCAGTACTTC.

This clonotype was recorded a few times. The chain joins TRBV13 to TRBJ2-3, with TRBD1 matching 7 bases. From germline, CDR1 is PRHDT and CDR2 FYEKMQ (reference sequence). The CDR3 spans 14 residues. Trimming removed 5 bases from V and 0 bases from J; junction bases left unmatched: 2. CDR3 in amino acids: CASSRTGSTDTQYF. The CDR3 region has the DNA TGTGCCAGCAGCCGGACAGGAAGCACAGATACGCAGTATTTT.

This chain joins TRBV19 and TRBJ2-5; D gene ambiguous. The CDR3 is made up of 14 amino acids. The V gene lost 1 base and the J gene lost 7 bases, with 13 bases spanning the gap. From germline, CDR1 is LNHDA and CDR2 SQIVND (reference sequence). In DNA form, the CDR3 reads TGTGCCAGTAGTATAGGAAAGGCCTCCGGGACCCAGTACTTC. Its protein is CASSIGKASGTQYF. The full variable domain, completed using reference TRBV19 and TRBJ2-5, is DGGITQSPKYLFRKEGQNVTLSCEQNLNHDAMYWYRQDPGQGLRLIYYSQIVNDFQKGDIAEGYSVSREKKESFPLTVTSAQKNPTAFYLCASSIGKASGTQYFGPGTRLLVL.

The CDR3 region is CASSRTAGRLTDTQYF. CDR3 nucleotides: TGTGCCAGCAGCCGGACCGCGGGGAGGCTAACAGATACGCAGTATTTT. The genes are TRBV4-2 and TRBJ2-3, with D maybe TRBD2 (6 bases). This CDR3 region has 16 residues. V lost 4 bases to trimming and J lost 3 bases, with 17 bases between them. The V gene's germline CDR1 is LGHNA and CDR2 YNFKEQ.

This chain uses TRBV20-1 with TRBJ2-5; TRBD2 matches at 13 bases. Germline V gene lookup returns CDR1 DFQATT and CDR2 SNEGSKA (reference sequence). The CDR3 loop spans 15 amino acids. The V gene end was trimmed by 2 bases and the J gene end by 5 bases; junction bases not matched to a gene: 5. The CDR3 coding sequence is TGCAGTGCTAGACAGGGACTAGCGGGGCTGGAGACCCAGTACTTC. As protein: CSARQGLAGLETQYF.

V is TRBV20-1 and J is TRBJ2-2; 16 positions agree with TRBD2. Germline CDR1 DFQATT, CDR2 SNEGSKA (reference sequence). This CDR3 region has 16 residues. V lost 6 bases, J lost 4 bases, and 5 bases stayed unmatched. The DNA of the CDR3 is TGCAGTGCCCCGGGACTAGCGGGGGGGCTCACCGGGGAGCTGTTTTTT. Encoded protein: CSAPGLAGGLTGELFF.